The 2 T cell receptor beta chains below all came from one sample that was sequenced in a study of radiation and T cells in renal cell carcinoma. Libraries were prepared by immunoSEQ multiplex PCR; TCRdb keeps only in-frame clonotypes and omits some of them. The sample has 130,000 to 150,000 clones, roughly nine tenths seen once. Time point specified: baseline pretreatment blood. Treatment here: 15 Gy SBRT to primary tumor, nephrectomy 4 weeks later. The sequencing used blood, collected from a patient whose treatment included radiotherapy and nephrectomy. These receptors all stem from a woman aged 70 to 79 with renal cell carcinoma.

Points on this clone: The sample carries other DNA sequences with the same CDR3. The genes are TRBV4-3 and TRBJ1-5; D is perhaps TRBD1 (5 bases). Germline CDR1 reads LGHNA; CDR2 reads YSLEER. The CDR3 runs to 14 residues. The V end was cut by 0 bases, the J end by 7 bases, with 10 bases between. CDR3 sequence: CASSQEGRDQPQHF. The CDR3 DNA sequence: TGCGCCAGCAGCCAAGAGGGCAGGGACCAGCCCCAGCATTTT.

The chain couples TRBV7-2 to TRBJ2-7; possibly TRBD1 or TRBD2 for D (6 bases each). Trimming pared 6 bases from V and 3 bases from J, leaving 12 bases between. Germline-derived CDR1 and CDR2 are SGHTA and FQGNSA. CDR3 size: 13 residues. CDR3 in amino acids: CASREGHFYEQYF. In DNA form, the CDR3 reads TGTGCCAGCAGGGAGGGACACTTCTACGAGCAGTACTTC.